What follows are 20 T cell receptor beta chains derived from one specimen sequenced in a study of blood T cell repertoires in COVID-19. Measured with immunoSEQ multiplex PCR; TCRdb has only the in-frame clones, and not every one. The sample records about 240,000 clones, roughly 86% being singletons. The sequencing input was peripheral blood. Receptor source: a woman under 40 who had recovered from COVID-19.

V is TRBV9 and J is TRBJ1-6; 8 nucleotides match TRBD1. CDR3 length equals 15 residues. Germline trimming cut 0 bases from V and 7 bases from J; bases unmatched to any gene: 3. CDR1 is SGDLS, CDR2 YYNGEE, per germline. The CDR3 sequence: CASSVAGGNNSPLHF. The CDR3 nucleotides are TGTGCCAGCAGCGTAGCAGGGGGCAACAATTCACCCCTCCACTTT.

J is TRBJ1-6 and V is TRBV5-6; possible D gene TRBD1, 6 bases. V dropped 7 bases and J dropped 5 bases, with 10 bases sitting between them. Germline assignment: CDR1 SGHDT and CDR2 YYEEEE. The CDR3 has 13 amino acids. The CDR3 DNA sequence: TGTGCCAGCGGACGACAGGATAATTCACCCCTCCACTTT. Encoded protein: CASGRQDNSPLHF.

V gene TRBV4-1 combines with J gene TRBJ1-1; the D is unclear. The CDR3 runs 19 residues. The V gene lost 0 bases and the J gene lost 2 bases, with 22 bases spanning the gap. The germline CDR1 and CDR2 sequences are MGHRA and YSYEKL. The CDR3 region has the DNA TGCGCCAGCAGCCAAGAAGGGCCTCCCGGGGTCGGGGATAACACTGAAGCTTTCTTT. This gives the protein CASSQEGPPGVGDNTEAFF.

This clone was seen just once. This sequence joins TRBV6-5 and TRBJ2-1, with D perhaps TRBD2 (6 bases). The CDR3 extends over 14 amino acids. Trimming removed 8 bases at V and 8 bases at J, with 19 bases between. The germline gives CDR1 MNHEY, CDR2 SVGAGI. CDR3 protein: CASFLAYGGDEQFF. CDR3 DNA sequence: TGTGCCAGCTTTCTAGCGTACGGGGGTGATGAGCAGTTCTTC.

In nucleotides, the CDR3 is TGTGCCAGCAGCTTAGAGGGGAGTAGGGGGATATTCTTC. This sequence encodes CASSLEGSRGIFF. J is TRBJ2-1 and V is TRBV11-3; D might be TRBD1 (6 bases). The V end lost 0 bases, the J end lost 16 bases, and 16 bases lay between the germline ends. There are 13 residues in the CDR3. Germline V gene sequence: CDR1 SGHNT, CDR2 YENEEA.

In DNA, the CDR3 is TGTGCCAGCAGCCAAGAGAAACAGTCCTACGAGCAGTACTTC. Protein product: CASSQEKQSYEQYF. The genes are TRBV4-2 and TRBJ2-7; D call uncertain. Germline CDR1 is LGHNA and CDR2 is YNFKEQ. This CDR3 contains 14 residues. Trimming pared 0 bases from V and 1 base from J, leaving 7 bases between.

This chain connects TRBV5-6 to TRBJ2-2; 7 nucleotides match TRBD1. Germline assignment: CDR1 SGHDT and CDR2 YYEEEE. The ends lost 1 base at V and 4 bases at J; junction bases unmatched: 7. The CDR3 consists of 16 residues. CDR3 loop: CASSLKGAGGTGELFF. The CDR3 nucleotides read TGTGCCAGCAGCTTGAAAGGCGCAGGGGGCACCGGGGAGCTGTTTTTT. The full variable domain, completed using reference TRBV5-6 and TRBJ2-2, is DAGVTQSPTHLIKTRGQQVTLRCSPKSGHDTVSWYQQALGQGPQFIFQYYEEEERQRGNFPDRFSGHQFPNYSSELNVNALLLGDSALYLCASSLKGAGGTGELFFGEGSRLTVL.

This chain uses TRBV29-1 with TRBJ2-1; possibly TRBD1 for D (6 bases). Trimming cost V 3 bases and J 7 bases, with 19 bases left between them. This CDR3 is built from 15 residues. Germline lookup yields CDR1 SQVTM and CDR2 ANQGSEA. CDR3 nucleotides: TGCAGCGTTGAGTCCTTAAGGGGGTGGGGGAATGAGCAGTTCTTC. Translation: CSVESLRGWGNEQFF.

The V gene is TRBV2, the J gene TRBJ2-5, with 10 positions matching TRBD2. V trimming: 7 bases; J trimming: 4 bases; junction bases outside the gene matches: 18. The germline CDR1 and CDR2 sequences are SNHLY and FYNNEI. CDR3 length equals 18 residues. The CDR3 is CASTNGLAAGGVGETQYF. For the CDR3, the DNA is TGTGCCAGCACGAACGGACTAGCGGCCGGAGGGGTAGGAGAGACCCAGTACTTC. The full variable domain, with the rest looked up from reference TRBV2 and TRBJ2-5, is EPEVTQTPSHQVTQMGQEVILRCVPISNHLYFYWYRQILGQKVEFLVSFYNNEISEKSEIFDDQFSVERPDGSNFTLKIRSTKLEDSAMYFCASTNGLAAGGVGETQYFGPGTRLLVL.

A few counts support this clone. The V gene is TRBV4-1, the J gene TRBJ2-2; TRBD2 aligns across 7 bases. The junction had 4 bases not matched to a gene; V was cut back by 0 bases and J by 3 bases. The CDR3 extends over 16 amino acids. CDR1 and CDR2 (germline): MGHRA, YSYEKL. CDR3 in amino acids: CASSQEWLADTGELFF. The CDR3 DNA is TGCGCCAGCAGCCAAGAGTGGCTAGCGGACACCGGGGAGCTGTTTTTT.

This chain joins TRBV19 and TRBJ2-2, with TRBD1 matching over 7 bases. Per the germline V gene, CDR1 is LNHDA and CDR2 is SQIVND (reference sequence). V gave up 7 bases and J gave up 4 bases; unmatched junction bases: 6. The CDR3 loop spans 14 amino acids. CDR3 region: CASMRQGPTGELFF. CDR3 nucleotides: TGTGCCAGTATGAGACAGGGCCCCACCGGGGAGCTGTTTTTT. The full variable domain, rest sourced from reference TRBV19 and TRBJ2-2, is DGGITQSPKYLFRKEGQNVTLSCEQNLNHDAMYWYRQDPGQGLRLIYYSQIVNDFQKGDIAEGYSVSREKKESFPLTVTSAQKNPTAFYLCASMRQGPTGELFFGEGSRLTVL.

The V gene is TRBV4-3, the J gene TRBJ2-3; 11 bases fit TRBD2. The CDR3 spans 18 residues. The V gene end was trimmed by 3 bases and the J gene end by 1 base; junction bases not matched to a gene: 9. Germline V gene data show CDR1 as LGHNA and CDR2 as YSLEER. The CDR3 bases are TGCGCCAGCAGCCAGGAACTACTAGCGGGGGCCGGCACAGATACGCAGTATTTT. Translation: CASSQELLAGAGTDTQYF.

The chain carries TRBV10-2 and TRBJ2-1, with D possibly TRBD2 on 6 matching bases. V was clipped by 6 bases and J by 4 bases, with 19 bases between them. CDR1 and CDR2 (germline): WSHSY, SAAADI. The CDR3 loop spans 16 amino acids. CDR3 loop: CASRRSRGSQYNEQFF. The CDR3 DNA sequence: TGCGCCAGCAGGAGGAGTCGGGGGTCACAATACAATGAGCAGTTCTTC.

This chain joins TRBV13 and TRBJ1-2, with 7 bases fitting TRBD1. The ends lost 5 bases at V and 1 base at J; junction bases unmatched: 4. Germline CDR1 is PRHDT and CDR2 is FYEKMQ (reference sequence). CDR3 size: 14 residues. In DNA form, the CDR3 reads TGTGCCAGCAGCGTTTACAGGGGTAACTATGGCTACACCTTC. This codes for CASSVYRGNYGYTF.

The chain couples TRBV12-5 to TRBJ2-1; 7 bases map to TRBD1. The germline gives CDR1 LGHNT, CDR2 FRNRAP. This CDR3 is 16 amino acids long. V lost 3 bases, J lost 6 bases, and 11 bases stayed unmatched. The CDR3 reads CASGFQTGMAINEQFF. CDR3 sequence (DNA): TGTGCTAGTGGTTTCCAGACAGGGATGGCCATCAATGAGCAGTTCTTC.

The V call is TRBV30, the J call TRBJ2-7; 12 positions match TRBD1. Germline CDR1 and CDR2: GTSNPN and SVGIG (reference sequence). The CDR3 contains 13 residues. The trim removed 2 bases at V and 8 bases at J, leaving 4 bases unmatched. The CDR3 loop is CAWSPGTGGQQYF. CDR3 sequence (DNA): TGTGCCTGGAGTCCCGGGACAGGGGGCCAGCAGTACTTC.

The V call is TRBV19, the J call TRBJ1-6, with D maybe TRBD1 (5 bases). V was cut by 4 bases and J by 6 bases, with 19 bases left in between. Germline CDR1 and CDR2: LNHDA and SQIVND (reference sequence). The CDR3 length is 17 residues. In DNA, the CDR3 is TGTGCCAGTAGTACCCCGGCAGGGATCGGCTCTAATTCACCCCTCCACTTT. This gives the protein CASSTPAGIGSNSPLHF.

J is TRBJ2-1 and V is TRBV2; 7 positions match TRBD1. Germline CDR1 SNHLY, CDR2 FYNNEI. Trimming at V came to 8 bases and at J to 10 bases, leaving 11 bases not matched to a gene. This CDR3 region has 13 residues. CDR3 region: CASGDRVTDEQFF. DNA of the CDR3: TGTGCCAGCGGAGACAGGGTAACCGACGAGCAGTTCTTC.

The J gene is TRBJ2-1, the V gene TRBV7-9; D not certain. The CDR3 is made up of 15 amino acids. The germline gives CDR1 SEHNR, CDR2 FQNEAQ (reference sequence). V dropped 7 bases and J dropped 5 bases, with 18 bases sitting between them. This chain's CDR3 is CASTPRLNLDNEQFF. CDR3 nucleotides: TGTGCCAGCACTCCAAGACTTAATCTGGACAATGAGCAGTTCTTC.

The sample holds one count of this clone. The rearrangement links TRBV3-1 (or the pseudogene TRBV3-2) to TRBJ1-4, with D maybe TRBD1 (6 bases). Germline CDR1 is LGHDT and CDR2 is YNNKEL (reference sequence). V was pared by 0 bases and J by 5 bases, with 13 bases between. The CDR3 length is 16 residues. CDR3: CASSQDPRTDNEKLFF. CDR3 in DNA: TGTGCCAGCAGCCAAGATCCGAGGACAGACAATGAAAAACTGTTTTTT.